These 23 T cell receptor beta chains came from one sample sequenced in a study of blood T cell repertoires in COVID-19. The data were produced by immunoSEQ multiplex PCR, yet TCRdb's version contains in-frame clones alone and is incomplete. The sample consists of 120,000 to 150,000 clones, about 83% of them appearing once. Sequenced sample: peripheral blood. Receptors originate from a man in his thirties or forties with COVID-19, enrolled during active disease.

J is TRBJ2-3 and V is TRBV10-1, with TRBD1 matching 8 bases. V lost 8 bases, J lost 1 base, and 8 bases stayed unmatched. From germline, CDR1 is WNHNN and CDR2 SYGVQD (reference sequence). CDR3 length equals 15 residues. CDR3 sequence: CASSTGATGTDTQYF. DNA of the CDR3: TGCGCCAGCTCGACAGGGGCCACGGGCACAGATACGCAGTATTTT.

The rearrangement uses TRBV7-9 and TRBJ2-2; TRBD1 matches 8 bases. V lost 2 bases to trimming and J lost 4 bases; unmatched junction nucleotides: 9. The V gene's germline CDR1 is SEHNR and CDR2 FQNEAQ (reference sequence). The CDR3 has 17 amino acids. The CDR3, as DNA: TGTGCCAGCAGCTTACCCCGGACAGGGCGATTCACCGGGGAGCTGTTTTTT. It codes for CASSLPRTGRFTGELFF.

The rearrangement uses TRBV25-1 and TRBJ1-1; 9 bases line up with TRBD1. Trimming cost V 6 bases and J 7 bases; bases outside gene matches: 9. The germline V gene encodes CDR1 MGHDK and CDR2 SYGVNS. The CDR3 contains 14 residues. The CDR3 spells CASRATGTGLEAFF. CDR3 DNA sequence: TGTGCCAGCAGAGCTACCGGGACAGGGCTTGAAGCTTTCTTT.

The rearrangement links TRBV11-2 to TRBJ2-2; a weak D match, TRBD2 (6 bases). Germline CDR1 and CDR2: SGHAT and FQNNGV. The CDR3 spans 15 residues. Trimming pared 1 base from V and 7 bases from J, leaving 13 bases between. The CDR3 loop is CASSLVRRAGGELFF. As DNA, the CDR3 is TGTGCCAGCAGCTTAGTTCGGAGGGCTGGCGGGGAGCTGTTTTTT.

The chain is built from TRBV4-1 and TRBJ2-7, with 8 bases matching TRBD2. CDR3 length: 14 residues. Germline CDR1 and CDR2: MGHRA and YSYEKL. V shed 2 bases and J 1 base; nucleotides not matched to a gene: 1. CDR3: CASSQSSGSYEQYF. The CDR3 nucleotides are TGCGCCAGCAGCCAATCTAGCGGGTCCTACGAGCAGTACTTC.

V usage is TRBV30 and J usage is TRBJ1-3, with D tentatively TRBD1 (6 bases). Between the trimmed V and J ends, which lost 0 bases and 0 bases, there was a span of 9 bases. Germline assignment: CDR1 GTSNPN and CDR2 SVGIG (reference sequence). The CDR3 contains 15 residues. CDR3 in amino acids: CAWSVGGSSGNTIYF. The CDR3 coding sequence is TGTGCCTGGAGTGTTGGGGGCTCCTCTGGAAACACCATATATTTT. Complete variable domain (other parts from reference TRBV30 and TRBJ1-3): SQTIHQWPATLVQPVGSPLSLECTVEGTSNPNLYWYRQAAGRGLQLLFYSVGIGQISSEVPQNLSASRPQDRQFILSSKKLLLSDSGFYLCAWSVGGSSGNTIYFGEGSWLTVV.

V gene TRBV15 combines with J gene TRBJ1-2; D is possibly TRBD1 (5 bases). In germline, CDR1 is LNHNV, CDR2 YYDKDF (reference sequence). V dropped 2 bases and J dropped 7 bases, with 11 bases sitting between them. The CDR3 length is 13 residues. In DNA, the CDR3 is TGTGCCACCAGCAGAAGTGGCAGGGCTGGCTACACCTTC. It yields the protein CATSRSGRAGYTF. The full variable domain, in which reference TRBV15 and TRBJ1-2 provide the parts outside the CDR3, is DAMVIQNPRYQVTQFGKPVTLSCSQTLNHNVMYWYQQKSSQAPKLLFHYYDKDFNNEADTPDNFQSRRPNTSFCFLDIRSPGLGDTAMYLCATSRSGRAGYTFGSGTRLTVV.

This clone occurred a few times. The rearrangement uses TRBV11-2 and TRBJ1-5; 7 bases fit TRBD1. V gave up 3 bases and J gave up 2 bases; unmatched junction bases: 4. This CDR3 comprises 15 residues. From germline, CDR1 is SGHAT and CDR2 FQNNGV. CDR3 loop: CASSLGTVGNQPQHF. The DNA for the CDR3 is TGTGCCAGCAGCTTGGGGACAGTGGGCAATCAGCCCCAGCATTTT.

This chain's CDR3 is CASSRHSTYNEQFF. DNA for the CDR3: TGTGCCAGCAGCCGACATTCTACCTACAATGAGCAGTTCTTC. This sequence joins TRBV28 and TRBJ2-1; D not resolved. Trimming pared 6 bases from V and 2 bases from J, leaving 11 bases between. Germline V gene data show CDR1 as MDHEN and CDR2 as SYDVKM. CDR3 length: 14 amino acids.

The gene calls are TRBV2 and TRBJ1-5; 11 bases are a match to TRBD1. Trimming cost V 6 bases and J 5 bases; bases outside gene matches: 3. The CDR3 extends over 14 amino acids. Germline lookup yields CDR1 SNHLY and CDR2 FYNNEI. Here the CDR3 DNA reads TGTGCCAGCAGCCCGGACAGGGGGCATCAGCCCCAGCATTTT. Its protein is CASSPDRGHQPQHF.

The CDR3 nucleotides read TGTGCCAGCAGTTTAGAACTAGCACTCTCCTACGAGCAGTACTTC. It codes for CASSLELALSYEQYF. The chain couples TRBV28 to TRBJ2-7; D might be TRBD2 (6 bases). The CDR3 sequence is 15 residues long. Germline V gene sequence: CDR1 MDHEN, CDR2 SYDVKM. V was pared by 2 bases and J by 0 bases, with 11 bases between.

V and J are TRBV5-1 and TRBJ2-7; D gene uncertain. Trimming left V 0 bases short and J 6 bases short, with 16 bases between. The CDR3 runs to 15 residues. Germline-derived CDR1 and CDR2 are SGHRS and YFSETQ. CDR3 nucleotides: TGCGCCAGCAGCTTGGGCGGCGGATACCCCCTCGAGCAGTACTTC. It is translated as CASSLGGGYPLEQYF.

The CDR3 DNA follows: TGTGCCATCAGTGTAGGGTCGGGGGTCGGCTACACCTTC. Translating gives CAISVGSGVGYTF. This chain connects TRBV10-3 to TRBJ1-2; the D gene is possibly TRBD1 (5 bases). Germline CDR1 ENHRY, CDR2 SYGVKD. The V end lost 4 bases, the J end lost 8 bases, and 14 bases lay between the germline ends. The CDR3 contains 13 residues.

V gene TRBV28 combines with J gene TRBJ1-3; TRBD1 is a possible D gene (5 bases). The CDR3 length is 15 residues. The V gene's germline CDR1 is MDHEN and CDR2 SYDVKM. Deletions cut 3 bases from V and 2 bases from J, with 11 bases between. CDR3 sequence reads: CASSFRRAPGNTIYF. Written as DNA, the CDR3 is TGTGCCAGCAGTTTCCGCAGGGCCCCTGGAAACACCATATATTTT.

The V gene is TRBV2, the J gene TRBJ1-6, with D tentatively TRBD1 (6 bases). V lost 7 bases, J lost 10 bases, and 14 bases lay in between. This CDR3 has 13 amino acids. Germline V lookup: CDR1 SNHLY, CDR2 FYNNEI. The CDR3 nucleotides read TGTGCCAGCAAGGGAGGGGGAATATCACCCCTCCACTTT. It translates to CASKGGGISPLHF. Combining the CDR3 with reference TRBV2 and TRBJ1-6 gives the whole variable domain EPEVTQTPSHQVTQMGQEVILRCVPISNHLYFYWYRQILGQKVEFLVSFYNNEISEKSEIFDDQFSVERPDGSNFTLKIRSTKLEDSAMYFCASKGGGISPLHFGNGTRLTVT.

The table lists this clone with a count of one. The CDR3 sequence is CASSLKLAGARNTGELFF. CDR3 DNA sequence: TGTGCCAGCAGCTTGAAACTAGCGGGAGCACGGAACACCGGGGAGCTGTTTTTT. The V call is TRBV5-8, the J call TRBJ2-2, with TRBD2 identical over 11 bases. The CDR3 runs 18 residues. The V gene end was trimmed by 1 base and the J gene end by 1 base; junction bases not matched to a gene: 6. From germline, CDR1 is SGHTS and CDR2 YDEGEE.

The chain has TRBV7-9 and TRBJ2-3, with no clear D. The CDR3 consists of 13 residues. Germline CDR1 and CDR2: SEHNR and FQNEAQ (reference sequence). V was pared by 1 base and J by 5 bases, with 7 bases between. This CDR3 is CASSLGLGDTQYF. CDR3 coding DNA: TGTGCCAGCAGCTTAGGCCTAGGAGATACGCAGTATTTT.

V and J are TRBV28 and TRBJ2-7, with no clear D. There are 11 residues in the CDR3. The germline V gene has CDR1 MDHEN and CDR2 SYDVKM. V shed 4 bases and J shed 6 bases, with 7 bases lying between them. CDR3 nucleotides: TGTGCCAGCAGTTCCCCCGTCGAGCAGTACTTC. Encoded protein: CASSSPVEQYF.

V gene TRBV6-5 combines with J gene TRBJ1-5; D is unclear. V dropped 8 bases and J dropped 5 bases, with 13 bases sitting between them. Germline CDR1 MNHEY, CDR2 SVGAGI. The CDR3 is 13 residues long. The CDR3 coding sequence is TGTGCCAGCGTGGGTACGGGTTATCAGCCCCAGCATTTT. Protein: CASVGTGYQPQHF.

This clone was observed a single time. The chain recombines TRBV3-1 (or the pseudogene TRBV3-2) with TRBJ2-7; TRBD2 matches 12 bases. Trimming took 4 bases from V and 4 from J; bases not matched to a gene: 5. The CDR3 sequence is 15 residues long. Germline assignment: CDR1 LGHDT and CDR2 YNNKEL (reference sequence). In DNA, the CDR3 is TGTGCCAGCAGCCCACGACTAGCGGGAGAATACGAGCAGTACTTC. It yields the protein CASSPRLAGEYEQYF.

The CDR3 nucleotides read TGCGCCAGCAGTGAATTGGGGGGAGGCGATGAGCAGTTCTTC. Translating gives CASSELGGGDEQFF. The rearrangement joins TRBV10-1 to TRBJ2-1; possibly TRBD2 for D (6 bases). CDR1 and CDR2 from the germline V gene are WNHNN and SYGVQD (reference sequence). CDR3 length: 14 residues. The ends were cut back, 3 bases at V and 8 bases at J, with 14 bases in the middle.

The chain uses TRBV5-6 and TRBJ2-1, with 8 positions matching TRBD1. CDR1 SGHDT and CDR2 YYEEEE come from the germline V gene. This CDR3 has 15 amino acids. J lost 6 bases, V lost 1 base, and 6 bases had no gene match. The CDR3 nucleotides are TGTGCCAGCAGCTTGATACGGACAGGGATCAATGAGCAGTTCTTC. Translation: CASSLIRTGINEQFF.

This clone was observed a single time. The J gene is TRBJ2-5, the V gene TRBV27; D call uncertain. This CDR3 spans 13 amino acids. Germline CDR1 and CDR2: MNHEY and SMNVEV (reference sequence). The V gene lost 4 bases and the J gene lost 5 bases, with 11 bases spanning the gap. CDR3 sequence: CASSSMMWETQYF. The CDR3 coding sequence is TGTGCCAGCAGTTCTATGATGTGGGAGACCCAGTACTTC.